This T cell receptor (beta chain) comes out of a study of T-cell reconstitution after alpha-beta-depleted transplantation in children. Study-wide points: At one year after transplant, newly produced T cells mostly accounted for T-cell counts and diversity. Expanded graft clones numbering several hundred reportedly gave rise to alpha-beta T cells about two months after transplant. Some patients showed high day-60 TCRbeta diversity, which derived from surviving recipient T cells and thymic progenitors.

TCRbeta library construction was performed incorporating unique molecular identifiers. TCRdb ran MiXCR on the PCR reads and lists one entry per CDR3 protein. In the table there are around 300,000 distinct CDR3 sequences, approximately 23% of which are singletons. The CDR3 is made up of 15 amino acids. In germline, CDR1 is MNHNS, CDR2 SASEGT. Trimming took 6 bases from V and 4 from J; bases not matched to a gene: 10. Only a few counts were recorded for this clonotype. The target antigen is unknown. The chain recombines TRBV6-1 with TRBJ2-7, with TRBD2 matching 9 bases. The sequence was obtained from a male patient between 10 and 17 years old who had a stem cell transplant for acute lymphoblastic leukemia, so the T cells may come from the graft donor. This sample comprised PBMCs, mostly from graft donor cells, obtained 180 days after TCRalphabeta/CD19-depleted stem cell transplant. CDR3 DNA: TGTGCCAGCAGACCCCCGGGACTAGCCCTTTACGAGCAGTACTTC. Its protein product is CASRPPGLALYEQYF.